One sample yielded the 21 T cell receptor beta chains listed below, sequenced in a study of Graves' ophthalmopathy and Graves' hyperthyroidism (dated by TCRdb to 2016 to 2019). Sequenced using an Illumina HiSeq 2000. For repertoire sequencing, the TCR beta CDR3 regions were amplified from RNA transcripts. A first-round RT-PCR used HTBI primers with the Qiagen OneStep RT-PCR kit, followed by a second-round multiplex PCR, size selection and purification. The public reads were reprocessed in TCRdb via fastp at Q25 and MiXCR, keeping in-frame beta chains. Under each unique CDR3 protein, matching rows form one entry showing the most common genes and DNA. Across this sample there are roughly 610,000 distinct CDR3 sequences, with approximately 21% seen only once. Roughly 6.9% of the sample is in the top ten clones. The specimen sequenced was peripheral blood. The receptors stem from a woman aged 18-29 years with stable Graves' hyperthyroidism. Some clones in this sample may be carry-over from other donors' samples. Donor details come from another sample of the same person, matched by shared clones.

This clonotype was detected a few times. This may stem from a read error, because a much larger clone lies one nucleotide away. The chain uses TRBV27 and TRBJ1-1; D may be TRBD1 (6 bases). Germline lookup yields CDR1 MNHEY and CDR2 SMNVEV (reference sequence). The CDR3 loop spans 14 amino acids. V lost 3 bases, J lost 0 bases, and 8 bases lay in between. Here the CDR3 DNA reads TGTGCCAGCAGTTTCGCAGGGGTGAACACTGAAGCTTTCTTT. It yields the protein CASSFAGVNTEAFF.

This clonotype occurred many times. The chain carries TRBV27 and TRBJ2-7; tentative D call: TRBD1 (6 bases). Looked up from germline, CDR1 is MNHEY and CDR2 is SMNVEV (reference sequence). Trimming left V 3 bases short and J 6 bases short, with 15 bases between. The length of the CDR3 is 14 residues. This chain's CDR3 is CASSFRGDTSEQYF. The CDR3 nucleotides are TGTGCCAGCAGTTTTCGAGGGGACACGAGCGAGCAGTACTTC.

This clonotype was detected ten times or more. The chain has TRBV20-1 and TRBJ2-5; TRBD2 agrees at 9 bases. With 2 bases clipped from V and 0 bases from J, the junction kept 7 bases outside the gene matches. The germline gives CDR1 DFQATT, CDR2 SNEGSKA (reference sequence). The CDR3 runs to 16 residues. Written as DNA, the CDR3 is TGCAGTGCTAGACAAACTAGCGGGCGCTACCAAGAGACCCAGTACTTC. This sequence encodes CSARQTSGRYQETQYF.

CDR3 sequence (DNA): TGTGCCAGTAGTGCATTGAGCGGGGGTGGCACCGGGGAGCTGTTTTTT. Its translation: CASSALSGGGTGELFF. The chain is built from TRBV19 and TRBJ2-2; 8 bases match TRBD2. Germline CDR1 LNHDA, CDR2 SQIVND (reference sequence). J lost 4 bases, V lost 5 bases, and 9 bases had no gene match. The CDR3 is 16 residues long.

At least ten counts were recorded for this clonotype. The genes are TRBV20-1 and TRBJ2-7; D possibly matches TRBD1 or TRBD2 (5 bases each). Trimming removed 5 bases from V and 4 bases from J, with 21 bases in between. CDR1 and CDR2 (germline): DFQATT, SNEGSKA (reference sequence). This CDR3 is built from 15 residues. CDR3 DNA sequence: TGCAGTGCTGGGGGTCAGGCAATCTACCAATACGAGCAGTACTTC. This sequence encodes CSAGGQAIYQYEQYF.

This clonotype was picked up many times. This rearrangement joins TRBV7-9 to TRBJ2-7; D remains ambiguous. V dropped 1 base and J dropped 0 bases, with 10 bases sitting between them. The CDR3 consists of 15 residues. Germline V gives CDR1 SEHNR, CDR2 FQNEAQ (reference sequence). CDR3 in DNA: TGTGCCAGCAGCTTAGGTGTACTCAACTCCTACGAGCAGTACTTC. Translating gives CASSLGVLNSYEQYF.

This chain uses TRBV7-9 with TRBJ1-2, with D possibly TRBD1 on 5 matching bases. This CDR3 contains 14 residues. Germline V gene data show CDR1 as SEHNR and CDR2 as FQNEAQ (reference sequence). V was shortened by 0 bases and J by 9 bases, with 14 bases between the two germline ends. The CDR3 nucleotides read TGTGCCAGCAGCTTAGCGGGCAGGGCGTACAGCTACACCTTC. It specifies CASSLAGRAYSYTF.

The chain has TRBV27 and TRBJ2-7, with D possibly TRBD2 on 5 matching bases. The germline V gene has CDR1 MNHEY and CDR2 SMNVEV (reference sequence). Trimming removed 5 bases at V and 1 base at J, with 12 bases between. The CDR3 runs to 14 residues. CDR3 loop: CASSRASRSYEQYF. As DNA, the CDR3 is TGTGCCAGCAGTCGGGCTAGCCGATCCTACGAGCAGTACTTC.

A note on this clonotype: Being one base from a much bigger clone, this may be a read error. The CDR3 does not close with the conserved phenylalanine or tryptophan, likely indicating a read error. The chain has TRBV28 and TRBJ2-7, with 7 bases fitting TRBD1. The CDR3 loop spans 14 amino acids. Trimming at V came to 5 bases and at J to 2 bases, leaving 6 bases not matched to a gene. Germline V lookup: CDR1 MDHEN, CDR2 SYDVKM. The CDR3 loop is CASSGTAITYEQYY. DNA of the CDR3: TGTGCCAGCAGTGGGACAGCCATAACCTACGAGCAGTACTAC.

This clonotype was seen a handful of times. Its ends do not fully match the called genes, so a read error is possible. V and J are TRBV5-1 and TRBJ1-1; D remains unclear. This CDR3 is 14 amino acids long. Germline V gives CDR1 SGHRS, CDR2 YFSETQ. CDR3 residues: CASRKDLANTEAFF. The DNA of the CDR3 is TGCGCTAGCAGAAAGGATCTCGCGAACACTGAAGCTTTCTTT.

This clonotype was seen a few times. It may be a read error: a sequence one base away is much more abundant. CDR3 sequence reads: CAWNRRRNTGELLF. Written as DNA, the CDR3 is TGTGCCTGGAACAGGAGGAGGAACACCGGGGAGCTGTTATTT. The J gene is TRBJ2-2, the V gene TRBV30, with D perhaps matching TRBD1 or TRBD2 (5 bases each). The CDR3 is 14 residues long. The germline V gene has CDR1 GTSNPN and CDR2 SVGIG (reference sequence).

This clonotype came up once. A much larger clone differs by one base, so this may be a read error. The V gene is TRBV7-8, the J gene TRBJ2-7; 12 nucleotides line up with TRBD1. Germline CDR1 and CDR2: SGHVS and FQNEAQ. The CDR3 loop spans 15 amino acids. The CDR3 sequence is CASSFGTGGSYERYF. The CDR3 DNA is TGTGCCAGCAGCTTCGGGACAGGGGGCTCCTACGAGCGGTACTTC. Full variable domain (rest looked up from reference TRBV7-8 and TRBJ2-7): GAGVSQSPRYKVAKRGQDVALRCDPISGHVSLFWYQQALGQGPEFLTYFQNEAQLDKSGLPSDRFFAERPEGSVSTLKIQRTQQEDSAVYLCASSFGTGGSYERYFGPGTRLTVT.

This clonotype was counted ten times or more. This sequence joins TRBV5-6 and TRBJ1-1, with TRBD1 as a possible D gene (6 bases). The germline CDR1 and CDR2 sequences are SGHDT and YYEEEE. This CDR3 comprises 12 residues. Trimming removed 8 bases at V and 4 bases at J, with 12 bases between. The CDR3 DNA is TGTGCCAGTACTAAGGGGGGCACTGAAGCTTTCTTT. It is translated as CASTKGGTEAFF.

This clonotype showed up many times. The chain links TRBV12-5 to TRBJ2-3; 9 nucleotides line up with TRBD2. Germline V lookup: CDR1 LGHNT, CDR2 FRNRAP. The CDR3 totals 17 residues. The J segment lost 5 bases and the V segment lost 3 bases, leaving 12 bases of the junction unmatched. The CDR3 DNA sequence: TGTGCTAGTGGTTTCCGCTTTGTGGGCGGGGGGGTAGATACGCAGTATTTT. Protein product: CASGFRFVGGGVDTQYF.

This clonotype has ten or more counts. The chain uses TRBV5-1 and TRBJ2-5; D uncertain. With 4 bases removed from V and 5 bases from J, the gap between germline ends came to 15 bases. CDR3 size: 14 residues. Germline loops: CDR1 SGHRS, CDR2 YFSETQ. The CDR3 coding sequence is TGCGCCAGCAGCCAGTCGACGGTCGGGGAGACCCAGTACTTC. It yields the protein CASSQSTVGETQYF.

A word on this clonotype: This may stem from a read error, because a much larger clone lies one nucleotide away. V gene TRBV12-3 or TRBV12-4 combines with J gene TRBJ2-5; either TRBD1 or TRBD2 may fit D (5 bases each). The CDR3 extends over 15 amino acids. V lost 5 bases and J lost 7, with 20 bases in between. The CDR3 spells CASSPTGAAYRTQYF. CDR3 DNA sequence: TGTGCCAGCAGTCCGACCGGGGCCGCCTATAGGACCCAGTACTTC.

This clonotype has at least ten counts. The V call is TRBV28, the J call TRBJ1-5; a weak D match, TRBD1 (5 bases). The CDR3 runs to 13 residues. Deletions cut 1 base from V and 5 bases from J, with 6 bases between. Germline values: CDR1 MDHEN, CDR2 SYDVKM. CDR3 nucleotides: TGTGCCAGCAGTTTATCAGGGTATCAGCCCCAGCATTTT. The encoded protein is CASSLSGYQPQHF.

This clonotype was seen ten or more times. The chain links TRBV5-1 to TRBJ1-5; TRBD1 agrees at 9 bases. The CDR3 is 15 amino acids. The V gene end was trimmed by 3 bases and the J gene end by 6 bases; junction bases not matched to a gene: 7. Per germline, CDR1 SGHRS and CDR2 YFSETQ. The DNA of the CDR3 is TGCGCCAGCAGCTCAGGGACAGGGAGCTCTCAGCCCCAGCATTTT. It specifies CASSSGTGSSQPQHF.

This clonotype was counted at least ten times. This chain links TRBV27 with TRBJ1-1, with D uncertain. Germline-derived CDR1 and CDR2 are MNHEY and SMNVEV (reference sequence). This CDR3 has 15 amino acids. V was shortened by 5 bases and J by 6 bases, with 19 bases between the two germline ends. The CDR3 spells CASSPTWEGISEAFF. The CDR3 DNA follows: TGTGCCAGCAGTCCGACCTGGGAAGGAATCTCTGAAGCTTTCTTT.

This clonotype was seen ten or more times. The chain links TRBV29-1 to TRBJ1-2; no clear D gene. The germline V gene has CDR1 SQVTM and CDR2 ANQGSEA. This CDR3 has 11 residues. Trimming pared 5 bases from V and 1 base from J, leaving 5 bases between. The CDR3 reads CSVRFNYGYTF. The CDR3 DNA reads as TGCAGCGTTCGGTTTAACTATGGCTACACCTTC.

This clonotype was observed many times. The V and J genes are TRBV5-1 and TRBJ1-2, with 7 nucleotides matching TRBD1. V shed 0 bases, J shed 2 bases, and the junction held 1 base outside the gene matches. Germline V gene sequence: CDR1 SGHRS, CDR2 YFSETQ. The CDR3 spans 14 residues. The CDR3 DNA reads as TGCGCCAGCAGCTTGGAGGGGGCGAACTATGGCTACACCTTC. Encoded protein: CASSLEGANYGYTF.